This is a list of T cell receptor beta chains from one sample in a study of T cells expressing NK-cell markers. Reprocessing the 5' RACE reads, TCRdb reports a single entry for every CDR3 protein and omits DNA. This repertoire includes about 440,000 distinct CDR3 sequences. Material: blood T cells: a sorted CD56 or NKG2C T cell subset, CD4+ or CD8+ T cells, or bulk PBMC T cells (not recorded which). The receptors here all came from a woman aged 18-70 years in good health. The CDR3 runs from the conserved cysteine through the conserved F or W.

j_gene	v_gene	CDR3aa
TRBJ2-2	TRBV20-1	CSARLAGGPDTGELFF
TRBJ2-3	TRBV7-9	CASSLRGTGYLDTQYF
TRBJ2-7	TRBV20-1	CSASFWTGSSYEQYF
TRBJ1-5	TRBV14	CASSPLGDQPQHF
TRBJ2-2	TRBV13	CASLRGPNTGELFF
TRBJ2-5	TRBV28	CASSSPGGPQETQYF
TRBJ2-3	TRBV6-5	CASSYSDREDTQYF
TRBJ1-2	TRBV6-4	CASSDRDRGKGYTF
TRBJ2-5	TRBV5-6	CASSLASGPVF
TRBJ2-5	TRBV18	CASSLWDSVQETQYF
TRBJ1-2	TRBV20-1	CSASSWDRAGYTF
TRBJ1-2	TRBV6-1	CASTPWGADGYTF
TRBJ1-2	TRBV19	CASSIRGPRASYGYTF
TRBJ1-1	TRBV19	CASSIKLDRTMNTEAFF
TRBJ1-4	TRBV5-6	CASSPGQGRKIDEKLFF
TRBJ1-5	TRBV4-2	CASSQADMGSNQPQHF
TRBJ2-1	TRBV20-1	CSAPRWAGASYNEQFF
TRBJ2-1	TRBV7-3	CASSPQSSGSYNEQFF
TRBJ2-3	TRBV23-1	CASSLVDTLGSTDTQYF
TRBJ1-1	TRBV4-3	CASSRQGRESAFF
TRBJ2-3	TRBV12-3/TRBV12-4	CASTLYGGAADTQYF
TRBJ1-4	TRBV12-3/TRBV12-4	CASSPGTHRGLNEKLFF
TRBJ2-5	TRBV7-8	CASSALVQETQYF
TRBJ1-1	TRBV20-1	CSASRQGAEAFF
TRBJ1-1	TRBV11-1	CASSSPDLGEAFF
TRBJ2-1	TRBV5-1	CASSPGQGSHGQFF
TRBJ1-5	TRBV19	CASSHTRGMSNQPQHF
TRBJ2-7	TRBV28	CASSAGDRKAYEQYF
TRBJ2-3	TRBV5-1	CASGQAGTQYF
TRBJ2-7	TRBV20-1	CSATSPTGLAETKQYF
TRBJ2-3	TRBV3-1	CASSQAGWDTQYF
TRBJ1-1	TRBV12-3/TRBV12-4	CASSLAFTGGTEAFF
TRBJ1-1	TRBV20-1	CSALLGVSEAFF
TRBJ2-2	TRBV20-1	CSAKQRHSTGELFF
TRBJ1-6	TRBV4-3	CASSQVNNDSPLHF
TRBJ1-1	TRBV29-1	CSVEVARGLEAFF
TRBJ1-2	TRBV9	CASSVWGSRTGANYGYTF
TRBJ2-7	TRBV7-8	CASSPAVGGGPSYEQYF
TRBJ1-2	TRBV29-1	CSVGGAQLGYTF
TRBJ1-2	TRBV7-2	CASSSGLGTGNYGYTF
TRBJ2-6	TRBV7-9	CASSLLLFGANVLTF
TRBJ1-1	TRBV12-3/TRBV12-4	CASTHGSGWDTEAFF
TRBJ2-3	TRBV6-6	CASLPGGADTQYF
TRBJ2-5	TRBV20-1	CSAVLAPQETQYF
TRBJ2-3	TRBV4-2	CASSHPGGPTDTQYF